This T cell receptor (beta chain) was identified in a study of vaccination effects on CD4 cells after COVID-19. Study overall: Participants got two doses of BNT162b2 or mRNA-1273 vaccine. From a couple of convalescent patients, samples were taken 16 days and one week before vaccination.

Before sequencing took place, the ViraFEST assay used viral peptide pools to expand antigen-specific CD4+ T cells. Upon completion of about eleven days in culture, CD4+ T cells were isolated. This person caught SARS-CoV-2 sometime from March to December 2020, and PCR testing confirmed the infection. Negative control cultures were stimulated with an HIV-1 Nef peptide pool. A word on this clone: The antigen is unknown.

The germline V gene encodes CDR1 SNHLY and CDR2 FYNNEI. Trimming removed 3 bases at V and 2 bases at J, with 18 bases between. This CDR3 is 17 amino acids long. Study results and limitations: Missing from the study were early post-infection timepoints, and its convalescent patients were few.

Generated by immunoSEQ multiplex PCR, the TCRdb table keeps only in-frame clones and is missing some. This table has roughly 70,000 clones, around 70% appearing once. V usage is TRBV2 and J usage is TRBJ2-3; possibly TRBD1 or TRBD2 for D (6 bases each). The sequence derives from a human donor who had a prior SARS-CoV-2 infection. The starting material was CD4+ T cells from PBMCs cultured with HIV peptides, obtained before COVID-19 vaccination. As to subset: HIV-1 Nef peptide pool negative control/reference culture. For the CDR3, the DNA is TGTGCCAGCAGTGAGGGGGGCGGTTTAGGGTACACAGATACGCAGTATTTT. Amino acids: CASSEGGGLGYTDTQYF.